This T cell receptor beta chain stems from a study of neoadjuvant anti-PD-1 for oral cavity cancer. The study's findings and limits: With three patients per group, TCR findings need larger cohorts. Non-responders to neoadjuvant nivolumab had significantly more clonal PBMC T cells than responders.

Six replicates per PBMC sample, mostly from around 500 ng of genomic DNA. Repertoires were generated with immunoSEQ multiplex PCR, while TCRdb's copy carries only in-frame clones and drops some. The sample has around 17,000 clones; 65% to 70% are singletons. There are a few counts of this clone. Its specificity is not known. PBMCs were not maintained or expanded in culture before analysis. There are 16 residues in the CDR3. The ends lost 7 bases at V and 7 bases at J; junction bases unmatched: 11. The germline V gene has CDR1 SNHLY and CDR2 FYNNEI. V and J are TRBV2 and TRBJ1-4; 11 bases agree with TRBD1. Sequenced here: PBMCs, sampled before nivolumab (anti-PD-1) treatment. The sequence came from a person aged 35-80 years with oral cavity squamous cell carcinoma. CDR3 loop: CASTGQGAAAGEKLFF. Here the CDR3 DNA reads TGTGCCAGCACCGGACAGGGGGCGGCGGCGGGTGAAAAACTGTTTTTT.